This T cell receptor beta chain was captured by sequencing in a study of T cells in narcolepsy. As for this clone: The antigen remains undetermined.

Trimming removed 1 base at V and 0 bases at J, with 10 bases between. The CDR3 is made up of 16 amino acids. From germline, CDR1 is SGHAT and CDR2 FQNNGV. Using immunoSEQ multiplex PCR, the repertoire was profiled, and TCRdb retains in-frame clones only, with some absent. Among roughly 30,000 clones listed, around 80% were seen once. Regarding the study as a whole: HCRT-specific and TRIB2-specific autoreactive clonotypes appeared among same-patient CSF and blood CD4+ clonotypes.

This TCR was recovered from a human donor with narcolepsy. The chain recombines TRBV11-2 with TRBJ1-3; no firm D call. The source material was CD45RA- memory CD4+ T cells from PBMCs. CDR3 nucleotide sequence: TGTGCCAGCAGCTTAGTTTCGGGTAGCTCTGGAAACACCATATATTTT. Residues: CASSLVSGSSGNTIYF. Full variable domain (rest looked up from reference TRBV11-2 and TRBJ1-3): EAGVAQSPRYKIIEKRQSVAFWCNPISGHATLYWYQQILGQGPKLLIQFQNNGVVDDSQLPKDRFSAERLKGVDSTLKIQPAKLEDSAVYLCASSLVSGSSGNTIYFGEGSWLTVV.